The clone carrying this TCR beta chain was found a few times. The target antigen is unknown. These data come from a study of cytomegalovirus exposure and HLA in healthy donors. Across the study: Researchers found that approximately 80% of about 400 genotyped donors fell within the Caucasian-associated ancestry cluster.

This CDR3 contains 12 residues. Germline CDR1 is LNHDA and CDR2 is SQIVND (reference sequence). V was pared by 7 bases and J by 7 bases, with 8 bases between. Study outcomes and limitations: A link between a missense DCLRE1C variant and TCR beta V- and J-gene trimming emerged from a later analysis. Further analysis was carried out later, and it showed several of the most significant clusters appearing linked to common viral pathogens.

Vbeta (60) and Jbeta (13) primers were used in the PCR. Libraries were prepared by immunoSEQ multiplex PCR; TCRdb keeps only in-frame clonotypes and omits some of them. The sample has roughly 110,000 clones, over 60% seen once. The clonotype was recovered from a man aged 40-49 years in good health and CMV-seropositive. The chain uses TRBV19 and TRBJ1-6, with D maybe TRBD1 (5 bases). The sample consisted of PBMCs. CDR3 nucleotides: TGTGCCAGTACGAACAGGAATTCACCCCTCCACTTT. This gives the protein CASTNRNSPLHF.